This TCR beta chain is from a study of T cells in localized non-small cell lung cancer. Profiled with immunoSEQ multiplex PCR; TCRdb holds only in-frame clones, not every one. This sample has tens of thousands of clones, with about 80% found just once. CDR1 and CDR2 (germline): DFQATT, SNEGSKA (reference sequence). Trimming took 2 bases from V and 6 from J, leaving 5 bases between them. CDR3 length: 11 residues. This chain links TRBV20-1 with TRBJ2-1; D is unresolved. The sequencing here drew on peripheral blood, taken before any cancer treatment. The receptor was derived from a male donor older than 55 with stage III squamous cell lung carcinoma. CDR3 DNA sequence: TGCAGTGCTAGACGGTTCAATGAGCAGTTCTTC. Translated: CSARRFNEQFF.